This T cell receptor (beta chain) comes out of a study of blood T cell repertoires in COVID-19. Study-level background: Sites in the United States, Italy and Spain provided acute and convalescent COVID-19 samples. T cells, B-cell-depleted T cells, or PBMCs supplied cDNA or gDNA.

Only in-frame clones appear in the TCRdb table, and some are missing; sequencing was by immunoSEQ multiplex PCR. The sample lists 24,000 or so clones, 65% to 90% occurring once. The germline gives CDR1 SQVTM, CDR2 ANQGSEA. The CDR3 contains 11 residues. V lost 7 bases and J lost 6, with 9 bases in between. This clone was detected only a few times. Material for sequencing was peripheral blood. This sequence was found in a woman of 80 years or more with acute or convalescent COVID-19. The chain links TRBV29-1 to TRBJ2-2; either TRBD1 or TRBD2 may fit D (5 bases each). The CDR3 here is CSGGSSGELFF. The CDR3, as DNA: TGCAGCGGGGGGAGTTCCGGGGAGCTGTTTTTT.